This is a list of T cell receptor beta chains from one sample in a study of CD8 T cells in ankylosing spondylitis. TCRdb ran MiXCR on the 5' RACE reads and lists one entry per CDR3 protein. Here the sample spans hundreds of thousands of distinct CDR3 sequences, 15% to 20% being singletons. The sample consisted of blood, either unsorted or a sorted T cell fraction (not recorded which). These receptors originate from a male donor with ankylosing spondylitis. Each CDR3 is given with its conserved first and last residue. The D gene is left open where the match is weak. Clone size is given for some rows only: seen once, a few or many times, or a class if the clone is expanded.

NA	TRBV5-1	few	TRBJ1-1	CASRTGTGNTEAFF	TGCGCCAGCAGGACCGGGACTGGGAACACTGAAGCTTTCTTT
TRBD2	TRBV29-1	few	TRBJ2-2	CSVHGTSVITGELFF	TGCAGCGTCCACGGGACTAGTGTGATCACCGGGGAGCTGTTTTTT
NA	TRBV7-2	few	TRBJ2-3	CASSLVVADTQYF	TGTGCCAGCAGCTTAGTGGTGGCAGATACGCAGTATTTT
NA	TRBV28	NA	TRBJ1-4	CASRLHRVGEKLFF	TGTGCCAGCAGACTGCACAGGGTTGGTGAAAAACTGTTTTTT
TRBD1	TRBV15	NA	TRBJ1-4	CATSTTGGREKLFF	TGTGCCACCAGCACGACAGGGGGGCGAGAAAAACTGTTTTTT
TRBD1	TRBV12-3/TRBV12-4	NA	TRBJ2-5	CASSHYPGTGVQETQYF	TGTGCCAGCAGTCACTACCCCGGGACAGGGGTCCAAGAGACCCAGTACTTC
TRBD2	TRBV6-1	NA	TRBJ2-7	CASTYKASGSYEQYF	TGTGCCAGCACCTATAAGGCTAGCGGGTCCTACGAGCAGTACTTC
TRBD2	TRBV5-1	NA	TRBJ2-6	CASSLDASGYSGANVLTF	TGCGCCAGCAGCTTGGATGCTAGCGGTTACTCTGGGGCCAACGTCCTGACTTTC
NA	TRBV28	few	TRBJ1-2	CASTSATKWGYTF	TGTGCCAGCACCAGCGCTACCAAGTGGGGCTACACCTTC
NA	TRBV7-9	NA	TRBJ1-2	CASSTQDPAGYTF	TGTGCCAGCAGCACACAGGACCCCGCGGGCTACACCTTC
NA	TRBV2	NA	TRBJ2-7	CASSNGWASYEQYF	TGTGCCAGCAGTAACGGTTGGGCGTCCTACGAGCAGTACTTC
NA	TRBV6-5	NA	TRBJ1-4	CASSYSGPSNEKLFF	TGTGCCAGCAGTTACTCCGGTCCCAGCAATGAAAAACTGTTTTTT
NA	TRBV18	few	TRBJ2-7	CASSPLRGGPYEQYF	TGTGCCAGCTCACCCCTACGCGGGGGCCCGTACGAGCAGTACTTC
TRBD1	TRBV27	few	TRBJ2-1	CASSLSTGSSYNEQFF	TGTGCCAGCAGTTTATCGACAGGGAGCTCCTACAATGAGCAGTTCTTC
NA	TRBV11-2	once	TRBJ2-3	CASSLEGTAGDTQYF	TGTGCCAGCAGCTTAGAGGGAACAGCGGGAGATACGCAGTATTTT